The present entry profiles one T cell receptor beta chain with its context. The specificity of this receptor is unknown. Within one base of it there is no much larger clone, and no base qualities were kept. This sample was taken from a study of siplizumab effects on memory and regulatory T cells (dated by TCRdb to about 2019). Notes on the research overall: Paired mixed lymphocyte reactions were run with siplizumab at approximately 1 ug/mL and without drug, across eight responder-stimulator pairs. The study looked at the effect of siplizumab, an anti-CD2 antibody, on alloreactive T-cell subsets in allogeneic mixed lymphocyte reactions made from human PBMCs. Study-wide findings and limitations: Greater diversity appeared to be present in unstimulated naive T cells than in memory T cells, and a substantial contribution to the alloresponse seemed to be made by naive cells. The suppressive function of proliferating Tregs from siplizumab cultures was not functionally confirmed. Because sequences below about 10^-5 frequency were poorly captured, only a minor fraction of alloreactive clones could be mapped to unstimulated subsets. In reactions with siplizumab, an average of approximately 69% of mappable alloreactive CD4+ clones were Treg-derived, compared with 26.9% in control reactions. The cumulative frequency of alloreactive sequences that could be traced back to unstimulated CD4+ memory T cells was significantly reduced by siplizumab. Roughly 75-97% of proliferating CD4+ or CD8+ clones could not be assigned a naive or memory phenotype.

The library came from the immunoSEQ multiplex PCR assay. The deep sequencing platform assayed some 98,000 TCR templates per sample. Genomic DNA extracted from sorted T cells was used for TCRbeta CDR3 sequencing. For the original study's pipeline: The R programming language was used for clonal analysis of TCRbeta CDR3 data. Alloreactive CD4+ and CD8+ clones were defined by comparing unstimulated samples with post-reaction CFSE-low samples. Alloreactive CD4+ clones were assigned to regulatory or non-regulatory origin by matching sequences to sorted unstimulated Treg and non-Treg repertoires. Entries here come from immuneACCESS through TCRdb and include only in-frame sequences with V and J called. Some clones fail to appear in such tables; in the studies checked, an unresolved V gene covers under half of the shortfall, and the cause of the remainder is unknown. Clone size and the V and J calls come from that table; the DNA yielded D and trimming. This sample lists about 3,400 clones; 45% to 60% were detected once. The top ten clones comprise roughly 40% of the sample.

Mixed lymphocyte reaction cells were cocultured at 37°C for around 6 days. Responder PBMCs were labelled with CFSE and stimulator PBMCs were labelled with Violet Dye, after which the responder and stimulator PBMCs were mixed at a 1:1 ratio. Sorted unstimulated T cells, along with proliferating T cells recovered from mixed lymphocyte reactions, underwent TCRbeta CDR3 sequencing. Fresh whole blood from nine to ten HLA-typed healthy donors was used as the source from which PBMCs were isolated. For TCR sequencing, responder T cells that had proliferated and were CFSE-low were FACS-sorted once the mixed lymphocyte reaction was over. Sequencing was done on a sample of CFSE-low (dividing) CD8+ T cells sorted from an allogeneic mixed lymphocyte reaction. The TCR comes from a human donor in good health; the cells came from an allogeneic mixed lymphocyte reaction. Some clones in this sample may be carry-over from other donors' samples.

The DNA is TGCGCCAGCAGCCAAGGGGCGGGGGGAAACTACGAGCAGTACTTC. The encoded protein is CASSQGAGGNYEQYF. Here the chain combines TRBV4-1 and TRBJ2-7; 8 junctional bases match TRBD2. From the cysteine through the phenylalanine, the CDR3 covers 15 amino acids. Left in the record is the CDR3 DNA by itself, 45 bases read in frame from the first base. From a lookup of the germline V gene, CDR1 and CDR2 are MGHRA and YSYEKL. Trimming takes 1 base off V and 3 bases off J; junction bases not matched to a gene: 5.